This T cell receptor (beta chain) was captured by sequencing in a study of T cell responses to AZD1222 COVID-19 vaccine. Remarks on this clone: Antigen specificity is unknown.

Second-dose intervals near 4 or 12 weeks were combined. CDR3 length: 15 amino acids. V was trimmed by 2 bases and J by 0 bases, leaving 9 bases between them. CDR1 is SGHDT and CDR2 is YYEEEE in the germline V gene. Whole-study results and caveats: The study found vaccine-associated CD4 TCRs spanning spike, dominant at 160-218 and 743-854. Spike-specific TCR breadth and depth rose after two AZD1222 doses. Most donors were white British, females outnumbered males, and clonal diversity was possibly underestimated.

The data were produced by immunoSEQ multiplex PCR, yet TCRdb's version contains in-frame clones alone and is incomplete. The data contain around 120,000 clones, 80% to 90% of them singletons. Here the sequenced sample was peripheral blood, taken 28 days after the second AZD1222 dose. This clonotype was sampled from an adult who received the AZD1222 COVID-19 vaccine. This rearrangement joins TRBV5-6 to TRBJ1-3, with D perhaps matching TRBD1 (5 bases). The CDR3 protein is CASSFDSLSGNTIYF. The CDR3 bases are TGTGCCAGCAGCTTCGACAGCCTCTCTGGAAACACCATATATTTT.